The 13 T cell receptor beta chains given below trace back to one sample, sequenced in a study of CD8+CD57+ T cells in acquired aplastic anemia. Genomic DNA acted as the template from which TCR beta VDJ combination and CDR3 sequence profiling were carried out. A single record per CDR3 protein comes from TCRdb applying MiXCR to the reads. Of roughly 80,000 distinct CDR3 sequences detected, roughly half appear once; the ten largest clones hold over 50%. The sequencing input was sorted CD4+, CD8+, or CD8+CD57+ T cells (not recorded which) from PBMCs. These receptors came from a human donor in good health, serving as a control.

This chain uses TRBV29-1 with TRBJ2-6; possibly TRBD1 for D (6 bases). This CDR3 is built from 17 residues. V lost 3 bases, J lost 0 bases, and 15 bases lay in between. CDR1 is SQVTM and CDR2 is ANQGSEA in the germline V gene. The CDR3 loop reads CSVELDSLISGANVLTF. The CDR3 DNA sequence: TGCAGCGTTGAGTTGGACAGCCTTATCTCTGGGGCCAACGTCCTGACTTTC. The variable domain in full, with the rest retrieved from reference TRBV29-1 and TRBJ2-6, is SAVISQKPSRDICQRGTSLTIQCQVDSQVTMMFWYRQQPGQSLTLIATANQGSEATYESGFVIDKFPISRPNLTFSTLTVSNMSPEDSSIYLCSVELDSLISGANVLTFGAGSRLTVL.

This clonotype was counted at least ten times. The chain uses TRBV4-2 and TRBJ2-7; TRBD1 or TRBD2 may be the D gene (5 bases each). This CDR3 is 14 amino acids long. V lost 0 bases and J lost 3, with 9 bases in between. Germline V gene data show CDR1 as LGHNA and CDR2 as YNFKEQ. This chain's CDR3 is CASSQDWGSYEQYF. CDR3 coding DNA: TGTGCCAGCAGCCAAGACTGGGGGAGCTACGAGCAGTACTTC.

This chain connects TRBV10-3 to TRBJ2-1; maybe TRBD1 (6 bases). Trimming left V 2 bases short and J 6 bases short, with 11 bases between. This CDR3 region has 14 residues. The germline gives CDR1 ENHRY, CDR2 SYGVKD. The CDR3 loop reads CAISEITGRNEQFF. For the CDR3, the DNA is TGTGCCATCAGTGAGATTACAGGGCGCAATGAGCAGTTCTTC.

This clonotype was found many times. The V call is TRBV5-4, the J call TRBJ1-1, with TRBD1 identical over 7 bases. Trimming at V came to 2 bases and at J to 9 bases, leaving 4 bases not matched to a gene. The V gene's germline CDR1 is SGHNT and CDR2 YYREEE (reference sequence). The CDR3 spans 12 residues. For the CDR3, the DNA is TGTGCCAGCAGCTTCGGACAGGCTCAAGCTTTCTTT. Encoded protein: CASSFGQAQAFF. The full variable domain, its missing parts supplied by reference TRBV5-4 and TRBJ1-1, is ETGVTQSPTHLIKTRGQQVTLRCSSQSGHNTVSWYQQALGQGPQFIFQYYREEENGRGNFPPRFSGLQFPNYSSELNVNALELDDSALYLCASSFGQAQAFFGQGTRLTVV.

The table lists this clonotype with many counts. CDR3 in amino acids: CASSEEDIGYSGANVLTF. The CDR3 DNA sequence: TGTGCCAGCAGTGAAGAGGACATAGGATACTCTGGGGCCAACGTCCTGACTTTC. The chain recombines TRBV25-1 with TRBJ2-6; D possibly corresponds to TRBD1 (5 bases). CDR1 and CDR2 from the germline V gene are MGHDK and SYGVNS. V gave up 2 bases and J gave up 0 bases, with 14 bases separating them. The CDR3 is 18 amino acids.

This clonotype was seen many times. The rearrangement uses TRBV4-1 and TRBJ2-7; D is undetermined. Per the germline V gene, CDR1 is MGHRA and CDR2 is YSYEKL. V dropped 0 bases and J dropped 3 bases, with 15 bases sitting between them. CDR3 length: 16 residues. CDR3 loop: CASSQEGKLRYYEQYF. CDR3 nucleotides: TGCGCCAGCAGCCAAGAAGGGAAGTTACGGTACTACGAGCAGTACTTC.

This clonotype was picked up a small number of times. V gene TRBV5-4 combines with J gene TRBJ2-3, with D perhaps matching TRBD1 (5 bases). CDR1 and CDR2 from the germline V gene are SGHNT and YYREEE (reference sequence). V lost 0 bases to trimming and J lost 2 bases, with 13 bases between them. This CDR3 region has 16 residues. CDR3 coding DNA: TGTGCCAGCAGCTTGGTGGCGACAGAGTCCACAGATACGCAGTATTTT. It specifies CASSLVATESTDTQYF. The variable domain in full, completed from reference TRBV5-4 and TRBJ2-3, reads ETGVTQSPTHLIKTRGQQVTLRCSSQSGHNTVSWYQQALGQGPQFIFQYYREEENGRGNFPPRFSGLQFPNYSSELNVNALELDDSALYLCASSLVATESTDTQYFGPGTRLTVL.

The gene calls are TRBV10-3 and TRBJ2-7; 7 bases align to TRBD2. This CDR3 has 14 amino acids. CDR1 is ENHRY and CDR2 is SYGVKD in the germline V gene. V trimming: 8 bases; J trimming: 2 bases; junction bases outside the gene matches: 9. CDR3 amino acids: CAIWGGTGAYEQYF. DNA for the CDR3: TGTGCCATCTGGGGGGGGACTGGCGCCTACGAGCAGTACTTC.

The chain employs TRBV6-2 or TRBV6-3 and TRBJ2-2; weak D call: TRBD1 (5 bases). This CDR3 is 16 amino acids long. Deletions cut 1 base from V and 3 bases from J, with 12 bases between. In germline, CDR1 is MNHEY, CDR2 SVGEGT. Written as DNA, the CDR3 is TGTGCCAGCAGTTACTTACGACAGATCGACACCGGGGAGCTGTTTTTT. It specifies CASSYLRQIDTGELFF.

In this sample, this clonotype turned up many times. This CDR3 reads CASSPDSGVGNTIYF. CDR3 nucleotides: TGTGCCAGCAGCCCAGACTCGGGAGTTGGAAACACCATATATTTT. The chain uses TRBV9 and TRBJ1-3; D ambiguous. V lost 4 bases and J lost 3, with 14 bases in between. CDR3 length: 15 amino acids. CDR1 is SGDLS, CDR2 YYNGEE, per germline.

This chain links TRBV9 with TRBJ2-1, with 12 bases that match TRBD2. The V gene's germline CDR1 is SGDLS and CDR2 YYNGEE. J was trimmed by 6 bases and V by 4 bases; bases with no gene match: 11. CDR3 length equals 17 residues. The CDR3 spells CASSPISTSGGPNEQFF. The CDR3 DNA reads TGTGCCAGCAGCCCCATCTCGACTAGCGGGGGCCCCAATGAGCAGTTCTTC.

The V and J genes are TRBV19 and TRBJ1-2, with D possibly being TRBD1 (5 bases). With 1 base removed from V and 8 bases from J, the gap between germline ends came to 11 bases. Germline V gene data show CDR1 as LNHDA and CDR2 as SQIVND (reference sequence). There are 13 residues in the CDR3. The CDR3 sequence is CASSIGQGRGYTF. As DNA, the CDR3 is TGTGCCAGTAGTATAGGTCAGGGAAGGGGCTACACCTTC.

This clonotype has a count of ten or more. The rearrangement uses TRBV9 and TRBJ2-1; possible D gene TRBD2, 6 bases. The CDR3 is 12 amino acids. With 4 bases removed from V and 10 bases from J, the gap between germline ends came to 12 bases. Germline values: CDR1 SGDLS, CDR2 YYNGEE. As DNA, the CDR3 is TGTGCCAGCAGCCCCAATAGCGGAGAGCAGTTCTTC. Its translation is CASSPNSGEQFF.